Included here is one T cell receptor beta chain sequence, with context. Selection for sequencing was limited to patients who had shown CD8+CD57+ cell expansion by flow cytometry. The data originate from a study of CD8+CD57+ T cells in acquired aplastic anemia. As for the study in general: Sorting CD4+ and CD8+ cells gave DNA averaging 3.2 ug.

In germline, CDR1 is SGHDN, CDR2 FVKESK. V was pared by 2 bases and J by 6 bases, with 5 bases between. CDR3 length equals 11 residues. The template used for profiling TCR beta VDJ and CDR3 was genomic DNA. TCRdb processed the reads anew with MiXCR; each CDR3 protein has one entry. The data contain about 190,000 distinct CDR3 sequences, around half of them singletons. The sample taken for sequencing was sorted CD4+, CD8+, or CD8+CD57+ T cells (not recorded which) from PBMCs. The clonotype comes from a human donor with aplastic anemia. V gene TRBV14 combines with J gene TRBJ2-7, with D hard to call. CDR3 bases: TGTGCCAGCAGCCAATTCAGCGAGCAGTACTTC. This codes for CASSQFSEQYF.